The source of this T cell receptor beta chain is a study of T cells in tuberculosis. At the level of the study: PBMC were archived before or within 7 days of starting treatment.

Libraries were prepared by immunoSEQ multiplex PCR; TCRdb keeps only in-frame clonotypes and omits some of them. The top ten clones hold more than 1.4% of a sample with tens of thousands of clones, nearly 95% of them seen once. Germline CDR1 and CDR2: PRHDT and FYEKMQ (reference sequence). The trim removed 5 bases at V and 7 bases at J, leaving 11 bases unmatched. The CDR3 covers 16 residues. Concerning this clone itself: Antigen: not known.

Time point of the sample: new active TB diagnosis, blood taken before or within 7 days of starting treatment. Included patients were adults of at least 18, HIV-seronegative, South African. Study-wide points: Smaller alpha distances in active tuberculosis partly reflected shorter CDR3-alpha lengths.

The chain joins TRBV13 to TRBJ2-2, with 9 bases identical to TRBD2. The specimen comprised PBMCs, sampled at tuberculosis diagnosis. The receptor was isolated from an adult with tuberculosis. The chain's CDR3 is CASSIAGLAPIGELFF. The DNA of the CDR3 is TGTGCCAGCAGCATCGCGGGACTAGCCCCAATCGGGGAGCTGTTTTTT.